The TCR beta chain described here comes from a study of T cells in tuberculosis. Study findings and constraints: Active tuberculosis TCR-alpha repertoires lay closer to GMM-specific TCRs than IGRA-negative controls, suggesting clonal expansion. A GMM-specific repertoire classifier reached about 90% accuracy, AUROC roughly 0.87.

CDR3 length: 13 residues. Between the trimmed V and J ends, which lost 0 bases and 8 bases, there was a span of 10 bases. Germline V gene sequence: CDR1 LGHNT, CDR2 FRNRAP. Remarks on this clone: Its antigen is not known.

Assay: immunoSEQ multiplex PCR; the TCRdb copy retains only in-frame clones and omits some. Of 20,000 to 25,000 clones detected, over 95% appear once; the ten largest clones hold about 8.6%. On average about 100,000 T cells per donor were immunosequenced. The receptor's source is a donor between 10 and 35 years old with latent tuberculosis or without tuberculosis infection. The material sequenced was PBMCs. The V and J genes are TRBV12-5 and TRBJ1-1; D is unresolved. CDR3 nucleotide sequence: TGTGCTAGTGGTTTGGTAGCCGGGAGAGAAGCTTTCTTT. This sequence encodes CASGLVAGREAFF.